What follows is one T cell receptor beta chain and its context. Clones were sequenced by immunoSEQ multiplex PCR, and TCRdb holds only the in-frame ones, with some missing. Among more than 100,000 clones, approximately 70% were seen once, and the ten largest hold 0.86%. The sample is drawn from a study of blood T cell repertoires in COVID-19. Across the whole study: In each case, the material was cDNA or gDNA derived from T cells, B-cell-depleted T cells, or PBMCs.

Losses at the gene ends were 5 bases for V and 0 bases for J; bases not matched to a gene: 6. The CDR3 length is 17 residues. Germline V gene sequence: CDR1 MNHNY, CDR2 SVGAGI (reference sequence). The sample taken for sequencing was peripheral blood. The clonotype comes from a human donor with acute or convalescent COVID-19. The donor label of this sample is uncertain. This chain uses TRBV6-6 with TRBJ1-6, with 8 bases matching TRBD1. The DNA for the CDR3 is TGTGCCAGCAGTCGGACAGGGACTTTCTCCTATAATTCACCCCTCCACTTT. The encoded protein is CASSRTGTFSYNSPLHF.